This T cell receptor (beta chain) was documented in a study of blood T cells in healthy people across ages (dated by TCRdb to the mid-2010s). For context, the study as a whole: In model experiments, roughly one uniquely barcoded TCR beta cDNA molecule per two T cells was captured by template switching. Age-related changes in TCR beta repertoire diversity were measured in the study by deep sequencing normalized with unique cDNA molecular identifiers. The study analyzed two additional independent replicas of 1 million unique cDNA reads from the same blood draw for two donors, one aged 18 to 29 and one aged 80 or older. Four age groups were formed from the donors: young (average about 16 years), middle-aged (approximately 42), aged (approximately 60) and long-lived (roughly 88). To avoid experimental bias, donors of different ages were spread randomly across the sequencing lanes.

Overall study outcomes, separate from this receptor: Donor CMV infection status was unknown, potentially confounding age-related changes in expanded clonotypes. Estimates of total diversity from one million sequenced T cells were regarded as lower bounds and underestimates. There was a strong correlation between observed TCR beta diversity and the percentage of naive T cells measured by flow cytometry. Because profiling used bulk unsorted PBMCs, naive and antigen-experienced compartments could not be compared conclusively. As age increased, observed TCR beta diversity per million T cells dropped in a roughly linear way, and a significant reduction was already evident by age roughly 40. The long-lived group showed more naive CD4+ T cells, fewer expanded clones and increased TCR diversity than the aged group, suggesting age selection.

As to this clonotype: Its antigen is not yet known. At one boundary the junction diverges from the germline segment, which might be a read error.

The method behind the library was 5' RACE. These reads were obtained on an Illumina HiSeq 2500. A second PCR of roughly 6 to 11 cycles was run with a J-beta primer mix and a sample-barcoded 5' primer. Each TCR beta cDNA molecule received a unique molecular identifier from a template-switch 5' adaptor carrying 12 random nucleotides. Each sample yielded at least 2.5 million CDR3-containing paired-end reads. First-strand cDNA was synthesized from all RNA with the Mint cDNA synthesis kit, primed by a TRBC-specific oligonucleotide. Following uracil-DNA glycosylase treatment, a first 18-cycle PCR with universal primers M1SS and BC2_uni_R was performed on all cDNA. The authors' analysis ran thus. Normalization of each sample was performed by random selection of 1 million high-quality reads, each carrying a distinct molecular identifier. Reads sharing molecular identifiers were discarded rather than binned into consensus sequences. MiTCR, with a Q25 quality threshold and the strictest error-elimination algorithm, was used for CDR3 identification, clonotype clustering and error correction. A nonparametric unseen species model with Euler transformation was used to estimate a lower bound on total TCR beta diversity. TCRdb's own reprocessing of the public reads used fastp at Q25 and MiXCR and kept productive beta chains. A single entry per CDR3 protein holds the most common genes and DNA from its merged rows. These V and J calls rely on TCRdb rather than the paper's analysis. The sample records around 500,000 distinct CDR3 sequences, more than 45% of which are singletons. The ten largest clones add up to roughly 24% of the sample.

Donors were under 40 systemically healthy Caucasian individuals from Russia aged about 6 to 100 years. Around 10 milliliters of peripheral blood were collected from each donor into EDTA-treated Vacutainer tubes. Ficoll-Paque density-gradient centrifugation was used to isolate PBMCs, with at least 6.5 million obtained per sample. Trizol reagent was used to extract total RNA from PBMCs, with at least 5.5 micrograms per sample. Naive CD45RAhigh/CD27high T cell percentages were measured by flow cytometry on a PBMC aliquot from every donor. The CDR3 numbers 15 residues from cysteine through phenylalanine. The CDR3 DNA has 45 bases and is translated from base 1. Sequences SGHTA (CDR1) and FQGNSA (CDR2) are obtained from the germline V gene.

This receptor was identified in an elderly man in good health. The sample taken for sequencing was blood. In this chain, TRBV7-2 is recombined with TRBJ2-4; no D gene can be assigned with confidence. The J call could be wrong; TRBJ2-7 is a better fit for the DNA end. Read as DNA, the sequence is TGTGCCGGCAGCTTATCTTACGAGAATTCCTACGAGCAGTACTTC. Its protein is CAGSLSYENSYEQYF.